One TCR beta chain is described in this entry. Its antigen is undetermined. The sample is drawn from a study of regulatory T cells in long-lasting Graves disease. Study-level information: Graves' disease counted as persistent after over 5 years of antithyroid drugs with positive TSH receptor antibodies. Study conclusions and caveats: The TCR repertoire of persistent Graves' patients was less diverse than that of newly diagnosed ones. Favoring TRBV28, TRBJ1-2 and TRBJ2-5 was a feature seen in persistent disease.

Both iRepertoire HTBI primers and Arm-PCR of CDR3 regions were used to build the TCR beta libraries. TCRdb recomputed calls from the multiplex PCR reads with MiXCR, one row per CDR3 protein. The sample holds a few hundred thousand distinct CDR3 sequences, approximately 25% seen once. Time point in this sample: persistent/refractory GD, antithyroid drugs over 5 years with positive TRAb. The TCR library was made from RNA extracted from PBMCs. Peripheral blood, approximately 9 milliliters of it, was drawn into EDTA tubes. The length of the CDR3 is 16 residues. The V end lost 3 bases, the J end lost 4 bases, and 16 bases lay between the germline ends. The V gene's germline CDR1 is SGDLS and CDR2 YYNGEE.

The sample consisted of peripheral blood mononuclear cells (PBMCs), taken when the disease was refractory, from a patient treated with antithyroid drugs. This sequence was found in a woman in her forties with Graves disease. The chain has TRBV9 and TRBJ2-2; D may be TRBD2 (6 bases). CDR3 in DNA: TGTGCCAGCAGCGCAGGAGGGGCAGCGGGCACCGGGGAGCTGTTTTTT. Its protein product is CASSAGGAAGTGELFF.